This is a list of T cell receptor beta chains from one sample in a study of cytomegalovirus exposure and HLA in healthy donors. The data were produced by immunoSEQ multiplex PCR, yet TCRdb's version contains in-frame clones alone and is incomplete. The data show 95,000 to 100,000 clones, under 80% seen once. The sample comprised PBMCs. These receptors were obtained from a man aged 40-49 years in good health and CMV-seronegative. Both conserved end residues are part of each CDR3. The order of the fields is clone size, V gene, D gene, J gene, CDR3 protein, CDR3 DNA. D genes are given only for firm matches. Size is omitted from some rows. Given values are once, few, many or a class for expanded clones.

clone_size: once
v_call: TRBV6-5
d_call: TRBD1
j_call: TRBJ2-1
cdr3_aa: CASSSYGTGEGEQFF
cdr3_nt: TGTGCCAGCAGTTCCTACGGGACAGGGGAGGGTGAGCAGTTCTTC

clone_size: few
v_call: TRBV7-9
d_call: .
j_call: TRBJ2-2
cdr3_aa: CASSPLAGDTGELFF
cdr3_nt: TGTGCCAGCAGCCCGCTGGCGGGCGACACCGGGGAGCTGTTTTTT

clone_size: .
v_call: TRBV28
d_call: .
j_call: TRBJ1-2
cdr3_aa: CASSSRLYGYTF
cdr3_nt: TGTGCCAGCAGTTCGAGACTGTATGGCTACACCTTC

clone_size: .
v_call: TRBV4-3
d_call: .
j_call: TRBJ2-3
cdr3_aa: CASSQEHSTDTQYF
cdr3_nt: TGCGCCAGCAGCCAAGAGCACTCCACAGATACGCAGTATTTT

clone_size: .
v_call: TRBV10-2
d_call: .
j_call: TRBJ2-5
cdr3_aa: CASSGTSKETQYF
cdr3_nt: TGCGCCAGCAGTGGCACTAGTAAAGAGACCCAGTACTTC

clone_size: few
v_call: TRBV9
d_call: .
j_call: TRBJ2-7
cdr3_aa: CASSVGAGPNYEQYF
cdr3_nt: TGTGCCAGCAGCGTAGGCGCGGGGCCCAACTACGAGCAGTACTTC

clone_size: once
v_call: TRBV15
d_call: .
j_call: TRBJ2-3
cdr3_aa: CATSRDLANTDTQYF
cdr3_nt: TGTGCCACCAGCAGAGATCTAGCCAACACAGATACGCAGTATTTT

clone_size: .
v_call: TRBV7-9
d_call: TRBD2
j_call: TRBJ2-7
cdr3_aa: CSSSPPAGPRTYEQYF
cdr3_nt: TGTTCCAGCAGCCCGCCAGCGGGGCCGAGGACCTACGAGCAGTACTTC

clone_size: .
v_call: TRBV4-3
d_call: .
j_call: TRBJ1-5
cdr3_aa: CASSQAFQGRNQPQHF
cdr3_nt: TGCGCCAGCAGCCAAGCTTTCCAGGGAAGGAATCAGCCCCAGCATTTT

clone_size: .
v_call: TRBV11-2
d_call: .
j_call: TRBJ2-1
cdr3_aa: CASSLDRNSMNEQFF
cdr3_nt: TGTGCCAGCAGCTTAGATAGGAACAGCATGAATGAGCAGTTCTTC

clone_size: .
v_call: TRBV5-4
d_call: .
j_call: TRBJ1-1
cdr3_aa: CASVTGPGDMNTEAFF
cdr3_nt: TGTGCCAGCGTGACCGGCCCAGGGGACATGAACACTGAAGCTTTCTTT

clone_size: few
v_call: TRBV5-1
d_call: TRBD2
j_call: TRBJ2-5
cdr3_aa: CASSQAGGTQETQYF
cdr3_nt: TGCGCCAGCAGCCAAGCGGGGGGGACTCAAGAGACCCAGTACTTC

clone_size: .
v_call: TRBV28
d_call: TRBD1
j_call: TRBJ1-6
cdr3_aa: CASSSHTGGDSPLHF
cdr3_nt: TGTGCCAGCAGTTCCCACACAGGGGGCGACTCACCCCTCCACTTT

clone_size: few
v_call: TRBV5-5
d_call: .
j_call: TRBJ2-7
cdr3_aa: CASSWSSPLEQYF
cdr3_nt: TGTGCCAGCAGCTGGAGTTCTCCCCTCGAGCAGTACTTC

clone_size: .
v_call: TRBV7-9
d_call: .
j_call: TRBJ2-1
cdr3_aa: CASSLSAGMNEQFF
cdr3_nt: TGTGCCAGCAGCCTAAGTGCGGGTATGAATGAGCAGTTCTTC

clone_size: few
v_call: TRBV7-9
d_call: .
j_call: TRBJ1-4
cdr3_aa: CASLGAGLLFF
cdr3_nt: TGTGCCAGCCTCGGGGCGGGATTGCTGTTTTTT

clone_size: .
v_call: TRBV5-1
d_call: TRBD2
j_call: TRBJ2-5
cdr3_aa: CASSDGAAGGPQTQYF
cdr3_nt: TGCGCCAGCAGCGACGGGGCGGCGGGGGGGCCCCAGACCCAGTACTTC

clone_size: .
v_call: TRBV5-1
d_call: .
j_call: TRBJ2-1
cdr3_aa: CASSLGTAGNEQFF
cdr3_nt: TGCGCCAGCAGCTTGGGGACAGCTGGGAATGAGCAGTTCTTC

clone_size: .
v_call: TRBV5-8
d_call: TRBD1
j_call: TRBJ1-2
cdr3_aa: CASSLDRAAYGYTF
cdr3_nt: TGTGCCAGCAGCCTGGACAGGGCCGCCTATGGCTACACCTTC

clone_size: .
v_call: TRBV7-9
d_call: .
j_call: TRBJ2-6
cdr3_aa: CASSPQGFSSFSGANVLTF
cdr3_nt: TGTGCCAGCAGCCCTCAGGGGTTCTCTTCATTCTCTGGGGCCAACGTCCTGACTTTC

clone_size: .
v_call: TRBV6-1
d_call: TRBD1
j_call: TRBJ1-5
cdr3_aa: CASRLTGVSNQPQHF
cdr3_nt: TGTGCCAGCAGGCTGACAGGGGTGAGCAATCAGCCCCAGCATTTT

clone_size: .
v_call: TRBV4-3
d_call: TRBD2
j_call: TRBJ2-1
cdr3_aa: CASSHLAGGNNEQFF
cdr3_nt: TGCGCCAGCAGCCACCTAGCGGGAGGGAACAATGAGCAGTTCTTC

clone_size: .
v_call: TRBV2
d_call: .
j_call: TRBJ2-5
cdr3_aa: CATLQGPKGETQYF
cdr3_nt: TGTGCCACCCTACAGGGACCTAAGGGAGAGACCCAGTACTTC

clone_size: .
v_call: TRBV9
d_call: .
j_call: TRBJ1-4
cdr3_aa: CASSLQGSGGEKLFF
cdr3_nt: TGTGCCAGCAGCTTACAGGGCTCGGGGGGTGAAAAACTGTTTTTT

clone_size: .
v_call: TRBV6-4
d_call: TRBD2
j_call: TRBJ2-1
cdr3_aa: CASSPEGLAGNEQFF
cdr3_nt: TGTGCCAGCAGCCCTGAGGGACTAGCGGGGAATGAGCAGTTCTTC

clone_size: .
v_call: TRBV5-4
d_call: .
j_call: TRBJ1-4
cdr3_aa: CASSLAGNEKLFF
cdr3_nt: TGTGCCAGCAGCTTGGCAGGGAATGAAAAACTGTTTTTT

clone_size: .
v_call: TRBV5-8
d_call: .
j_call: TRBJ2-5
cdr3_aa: CASSFLQETQYF
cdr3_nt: TGTGCCAGCAGCTTTCTACAAGAGACCCAGTACTTC

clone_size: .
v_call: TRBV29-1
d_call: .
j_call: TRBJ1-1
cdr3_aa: CSVDEPRGTEAFF
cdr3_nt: TGCAGCGTTGACGAACCGCGGGGCACTGAAGCTTTCTTT

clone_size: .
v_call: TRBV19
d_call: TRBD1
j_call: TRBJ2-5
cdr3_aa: CASRDRAETQYF
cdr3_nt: TGTGCCAGTCGGGACAGGGCCGAGACCCAGTACTTC

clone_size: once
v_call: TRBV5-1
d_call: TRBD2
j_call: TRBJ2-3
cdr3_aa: CASSLKTSGSTDTQYF
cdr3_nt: TGCGCCAGCAGCTTGAAGACTAGCGGAAGCACAGATACGCAGTATTTT

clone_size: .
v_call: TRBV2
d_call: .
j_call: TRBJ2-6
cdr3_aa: CASRKTSGANVLTF
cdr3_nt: TGTGCCAGCAGAAAAACCAGTGGGGCCAACGTCCTGACTTTC

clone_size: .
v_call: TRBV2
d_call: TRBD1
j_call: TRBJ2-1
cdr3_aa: CASGQGTYNEQFF
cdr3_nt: TGTGCCAGCGGACAGGGGACTTACAATGAGCAGTTCTTC

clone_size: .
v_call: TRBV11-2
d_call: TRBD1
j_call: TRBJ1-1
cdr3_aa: CASGTPTGAFEAFF
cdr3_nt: TGTGCCAGCGGCACACCGACAGGGGCCTTTGAAGCTTTCTTT

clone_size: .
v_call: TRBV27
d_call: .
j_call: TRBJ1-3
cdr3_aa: CASSLTRGPGNTIYF
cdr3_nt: TGTGCCAGCAGTTTAACCAGGGGACCTGGAAACACCATATATTTT

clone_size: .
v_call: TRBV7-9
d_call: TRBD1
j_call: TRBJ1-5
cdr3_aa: CASSLGTGDQPQHF
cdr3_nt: TGTGCCAGCAGCTTAGGGACAGGGGATCAGCCCCAGCATTTT

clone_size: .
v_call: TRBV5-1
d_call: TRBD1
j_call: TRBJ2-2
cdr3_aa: CASKLPSGQATGELFF
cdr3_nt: TGCGCCAGCAAACTCCCCTCCGGACAGGCCACCGGGGAGCTGTTTTTT

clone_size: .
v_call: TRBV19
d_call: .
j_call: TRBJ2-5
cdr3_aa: CASSIRGETQYF
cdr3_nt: TGTGCCAGTAGTATTCGAGGGGAGACCCAGTACTTC

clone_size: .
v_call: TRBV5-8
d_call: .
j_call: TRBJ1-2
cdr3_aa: CASKQLVGRGNYGYTF
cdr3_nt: TGTGCCAGCAAGCAGCTTGTTGGACGGGGGAACTATGGCTACACCTTC

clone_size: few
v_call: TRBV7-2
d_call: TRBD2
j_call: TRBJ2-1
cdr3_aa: CASSSGLAGGPRASGFF
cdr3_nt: TGTGCCAGCAGCTCCGGACTAGCGGGAGGGCCACGCGCCTCTGGTTTCTTC